This T cell receptor (beta chain) comes out of a study of cytomegalovirus exposure and HLA in healthy donors (dated by TCRdb to between 2016 and 2019). About the study as a whole: An earlier analysis of some 620 of the donors reported approximately 300 Gb of sequence data and 117 million unique TCR beta sequences obtained from 150 million to 200 million T cells. Along with the approximately 700-subject first cohort, a separate validation cohort of around 120 different subjects was used. Both class I and class II loci were covered by HLA typing, at four-digit resolution. Approximately 310 gigabases of sequencing data and some 85 million unique TCR sequences were included in an early release covering roughly 600 HLA-typed donors. An earlier analysis of several hundred of the donors applied high-throughput TCR beta sequencing to assess whether each TCR beta V gene segment acted as functional or pseudogenic. A later analysis re-examined previously published TCR beta repertoires from roughly 720 donors and added high-resolution HLA genotyping to investigate patterns of TCR occurrence. The study aimed to test whether signatures of past pathogen exposure could be identified by cataloging public T cell receptors. Among about 400 genotyped donors of the cohort, an average of around 240,000 unique TCR beta nucleotide sequences was sequenced per donor, of which approximately 19% were non-productive. In a later genetic analysis, genome-wide SNP genotypes for about three fifths of the roughly 670 donors were used, and that subset was treated as a discovery cohort. To predict cytomegalovirus infection status, the study combined high-throughput TCR immunosequencing, statistical association of individual TCRs with disease status, and machine learning. The study profiled the T cell repertoires of 500 to 800 subjects by immunosequencing and related them to cytomegalovirus serostatus. Of the roughly 410 genotyped donors, 75% to 85% were placed in the genetic ancestry cluster associated with self-reported Caucasian donors. About 5 DR-DQ haplotypes were handled as single units for association and clustering, since linkage in the cohort was strong. Every discovery cohort repertoire had been produced on one sequencing platform. Donor age, sex, ethnicity and CMV serostatus were compiled together with the repertoire data. Typing coverage differed by locus: A, B, C, DRB1 and DQB1 were typed in roughly 629-630 donors, DQA1 in about 560, DPA1 in around 610, and DPB1 in roughly 470. Rather than drawing on any new phenotypic data, the later analysis identified candidate immune exposures from TCR beta sequences and the way those sequences occurred across donors. General study outcomes and caveats: Three of the identified cytomegalovirus-associated TCR beta chains were confirmed in vitro to be specific for cytomegalovirus antigens. Only TCR beta chains were sequenced in this cohort, and the absence of alpha or paired-chain data limited detectable features. Because the 87-base-pair reads could not distinguish some IMGT-functional V segments, including TRBV6-2 and TRBV6-3, those segments were excluded. The only immune exposure information available for the cohort was CMV serostatus. Because HLA typing was unavailable for some donors at each locus, only the typed subset was used in association tests. Sequencing depth was assumed to be roughly uniform across donors in the presence/absence analyses, though that assumption may not hold. It was suggested by the authors that the approach could potentially be generalized to other disease states and immunological phenotypes. A cluster of highly shared sequence variants was judged likely to represent a technical artifact of the sequencing pipeline. About 15 rarely observed V segments, including chromosome 9 orphons, were excluded from the earlier analysis of about 500 of the donors because counts were too low. Specific HLA alleles were associated with more than 15,000 TCR beta sequences at a false discovery rate of 0.05 in a later analysis. In a later analysis, most CMV-associated TCR beta chains were found to appear HLA-restricted, with HLA associations seemingly driven largely by CMV exposure. An earlier analysis of 450 to 750 of the donors showed that most TCR beta V segments appeared in productive rearrangements either about 87% or about 30% of the time, which broadly matched IMGT annotations. Strong co-occurrence of HLA alleles, especially DR and DQ, made assigning TCR associations to individual alleles difficult. In a later analysis, HLA-associated TCR beta chains were found to be more clonally expanded and to have lower generation probabilities than equally common non-associated chains. In both the original and validation cohorts, the classifier was reported to diagnose cytomegalovirus status with high specificity and sensitivity. Most TCR sequences were seen in very few donors, while some public TCRs were found in many individuals. According to a later genetic analysis, donors in an Asian-associated ancestry cluster had fewer N-insertions in productive TCRs than the roughly 700-donor mean. An association between a missense DCLRE1C variant and V-gene and J-gene trimming of TCR beta chains was found in a later genetic analysis and replicated in an independent cohort. Correlated functional status among segregating V segments might reflect linkage disequilibrium, but an unknown experimental factor could not be ruled out. The study gave a list of 150 to 200 TCR beta chains associated with cytomegalovirus. Several of the top co-occurrence clusters appeared to be linked to parvovirus B19, influenza, CMV and Epstein-Barr virus, according to a later analysis. In a later analysis, TCR association rates were found to vary across HLA loci, with the most associated TCRs seen for DRB1 alleles and the fewest for HLA-C alleles. A further reported finding was that TCR beta sequences accurately predicted the HLA-A and HLA-B alleles for most subjects in the first cohort.

Regarding this clone: The antigen it recognizes is unknown. No base-level quality is on record; no much larger clone is a single base apart.

In total, around 600 healthy bone marrow donors made up the cohort. At the time of sampling, all cohort members were nominally healthy, though unrecorded immune exposures were likely present. Of the 600 to 750 cohort members, more than 250 had a positive CMV serostatus and 350 to 450 had a negative one, while no CMV serostatus was recorded for the donor. A peripheral blood sample was provided by each donor, and peripheral blood mononuclear cells were used for TCR beta sequencing. Genomic DNA extraction from the blood cell samples was performed with the Qiagen DNeasy Blood Extraction Kit. Unmatched junction bases come to 15, with V trimmed by 5 bases and J by 8 bases. From the germline V gene, CDR1 is SGHVS and CDR2 is FNYEAQ. Reading from cysteine to phenylalanine, the CDR3 counts 17 amino acids. Just the 51-base CDR3 DNA is kept, in frame starting at base 1. Library prep was done by the immunoSEQ multiplex PCR assay. For the multiplex PCR, a mixture combining 60 forward primers for TCR Vbeta segments and 13 reverse primers for TCR Jbeta segments was used. A multiplex PCR assay on genomic DNA amplified the CDR3 region of rearranged TCR beta genes. The amplified TCR beta libraries were sequenced on the Illumina HiSeq System as 87-base-pair reads. From the authors' description of their analysis: Across the roughly 600 repertoires, a later analysis counted tens of millions of unique TCR beta chains, roughly 11 million of which were shared by at least two donors. Raw reads were error-corrected and collapsed into unique sequences with a nearest-neighbor algorithm that merged closely related sequences to remove PCR and sequencing errors. CDR3 sequences were aligned to IMGT reference sequences to assign V, D and J gene segments. For a sequence to be retained, a match of at least six nucleotides was required to both a V gene segment and a J gene segment. A rearrangement counted as productive if the CDR3 had no stop codons and remained in frame with V and J, and every other rearrangement counted as non-productive. Following IMGT convention, CDR3 was defined as the stretch from the second conserved V-encoded cysteine up to the conserved J-encoded phenylalanine. The earlier analysis of a few hundred of the donors excluded any sequence lacking an unambiguous match to a single V gene segment. An earlier analysis of a few hundred of the donors classified V segments as functional when productive rearrangements were above 56.7% and as segregating when the standard deviation between donors was above 5%. A statistical classification framework was built to diagnose cytomegalovirus status from the catalog of TCR beta chain sequences. V and J gene assignment, in a later analysis, came from comparing TCR nucleotide sequences with IMGT/GENE-DB human TR gene sequences. The TCRdist pipeline was used in a later analysis to assign CDR3 sequences and most-parsimonious VDJ recombination scenarios. In a later analysis, each TCR beta chain was defined by its CDR3 amino acid sequence together with its V-gene family, and reads lacking a unique V-gene family were excluded. As a way to deal with suspected cross-contamination and a sequencing artifact, a later analysis dropped 450 to 600 nucleotide sequences that were highly shared and had low generation probability. A later analysis calculated a clonal expansion index for each public chain from normalized within-repertoire ranks of inferred template counts. In a later analysis, generation probabilities were computed with a VDJ recombination model fitted to out-of-frame rearrangements, and the resulting probabilities were checked against IGoR. In a later analysis, hypergeometric tests were used to score TCR-TCR, TCR-HLA and TCR-CMV co-occurrence, with a repertoire-size bias correction applied to TCR pairs. In a later analysis, false discovery rates were estimated by permuting HLA or CMV assignments 20 times. In a later analysis, co-occurring TCRs were grouped with DBSCAN, and TCRdist sequence similarity was added when clustering was performed within HLA-allele-positive subsets. Repertoires with fewer than 30,000 or more than 120,000 public chains were left out of co-occurrence clustering, as were a handful of repertoires with anomalous nucleotide sharing. TCRdb took over this immuneACCESS table, retaining in-frame rearrangements with V and J assigned. Such tables are incomplete; in checked studies, under half of the missing clones stem from an unresolved V gene, and the remainder is unexplained. Clonal size and the V and J genes are those of that table, whereas D and trimming came from the DNA. This sample lists fewer than 200,000 clones; 72% were detected once. Roughly 2.5% of the sample is in the top ten clones.

The chain joins TRBV7-6 to TRBJ2-1; 10 bases in the middle match TRBD1. Sequencing input: PBMCs. This receptor was obtained from a human donor in good health. The base sequence is TGTGCCAGCAGCACTTATCCCGCCGGGACAGGGGTGTATGAGCAGTTCTTC. Translated, it gives CASSTYPAGTGVYEQFF.